This T cell receptor (beta chain) was sequenced during a study of blood T cells in healthy people across ages. Points from the study as a whole: Diversity was higher, and naive CD4+ cells more numerous, in long-lived donors than in aged donors.

A second PCR, run for about 7 to 11 cycles, used a sample-barcoded 5' primer plus a J-beta primer mix. Template switching added a 12-random-nucleotide identifier to every cDNA molecule. TCRdb fed the 5' RACE reads into MiXCR, producing one record per CDR3 protein. The table lists about 940,000 distinct CDR3 sequences, roughly 52% of them singletons. In regard to this clonotype: Its antigen is undetermined.

J was trimmed by 1 base and V by 4 bases; bases with no gene match: 6. The germline gives CDR1 SGHRS, CDR2 YFSETQ. This CDR3 spans 16 amino acids. Sequenced sample: blood. The chain couples TRBV5-1 to TRBJ2-1; TRBD1 matches 9 bases. This TCR derives from a man between 25 and 39 years old in good health. The CDR3 DNA reads as TGCGCCAGCAGCGTGTCCGGGACAGGGTCCTACAATGAGCAGTTCTTC. As protein: CASSVSGTGSYNEQFF.